These T cell receptor beta chains were read from a single sample in a study of blood T cell repertoires in COVID-19. The table came from immunoSEQ multiplex PCR; TCRdb's copy has only in-frame clones and leaves some out. Among around 500,000 clones listed, 88% were seen once. Sequencing was performed on PBMCs or T cells enriched from blood (not recorded which). Every receptor here comes from a woman aged 40 to 50 who had recovered from COVID-19. The CDR3 runs from the conserved cysteine through the conserved F or W. The order of the fields is CDR3 DNA, CDR3 protein, J gene, V gene, clone size, D gene. A D gene is named only where the DNA matches it firmly. Size is omitted from some rows. Given values are once, few, many or a class for expanded clones.

CDR3nt: TGTGCCAGCAGTTTAGAATGGACAGGGCTTTACGAGCAGTACTTC; CDR3aa: CASSLEWTGLYEQYF; j_gene: TRBJ2-7; v_gene: TRBV27; abundance: NA; d_gene: TRBD1
CDR3nt: TGTGCCAGCAGCTTGGCCTCACTAGCGGGAGTGGGGGAGCAGTACTTC; CDR3aa: CASSLASLAGVGEQYF; j_gene: TRBJ2-7; v_gene: TRBV5-6; abundance: NA; d_gene: TRBD2
CDR3nt: TGTGCCATCAGAGACCCGGGACAGGGGGGTGAAAAACTGTTTTTT; CDR3aa: CAIRDPGQGGEKLFF; j_gene: TRBJ1-4; v_gene: TRBV10-3; abundance: NA; d_gene: TRBD1
CDR3nt: TGTGCCAGCAGCTCCTTGAGGGAGCAGTACTTC; CDR3aa: CASSSLREQYF; j_gene: TRBJ2-7; v_gene: TRBV7-2; abundance: NA; d_gene: NA
CDR3nt: TGCAGCGTTGGACACCCGGGACAGGCTGTTGGCTACACCTTC; CDR3aa: CSVGHPGQAVGYTF; j_gene: TRBJ1-2; v_gene: TRBV29-1; abundance: NA; d_gene: TRBD1
CDR3nt: TGTGCCAGCAGTGTGACAGGGGGCCCCTCGGGGAAGCAGTTCTTC; CDR3aa: CASSVTGGPSGKQFF; j_gene: TRBJ2-1; v_gene: TRBV2; abundance: NA; d_gene: TRBD1
CDR3nt: TGTGCCAGCAGCCCGACTAGTCACGAGCAGTACTTC; CDR3aa: CASSPTSHEQYF; j_gene: TRBJ2-7; v_gene: TRBV11-2; abundance: NA; d_gene: NA
CDR3nt: TGTGCCAGCACCTTGATGGACAGGGTGACTGAAGCTTTCTTT; CDR3aa: CASTLMDRVTEAFF; j_gene: TRBJ1-1; v_gene: TRBV28; abundance: NA; d_gene: TRBD1
CDR3nt: TGTGCCAGCAGCCGAGGGAGGGAGGGCAATGAGCAGTTCTTC; CDR3aa: CASSRGREGNEQFF; j_gene: TRBJ2-1; v_gene: TRBV2; abundance: NA; d_gene: TRBD2
CDR3nt: TGTGCCAGCAGCCCCTATCCAGGGGACCAAGAGACCCAGTACTTC; CDR3aa: CASSPYPGDQETQYF; j_gene: TRBJ2-5; v_gene: TRBV7-9; abundance: NA; d_gene: NA
CDR3nt: TGCGCCAGCAGCCAAGAGGCTCAAACGGGAAAGTCAATTACCTACGAGCAGTACTTC; CDR3aa: CASSQEAQTGKSITYEQYF; j_gene: TRBJ2-7; v_gene: TRBV4-3; abundance: NA; d_gene: NA
CDR3nt: TGTGCCAGCAGCAAAGCGGGAGGACGGTGGAAACTGTTTTTT; CDR3aa: CASSKAGGRWKLFF; j_gene: TRBJ1-4; v_gene: TRBV21-1; abundance: NA; d_gene: NA
CDR3nt: TGTGCCAGCAGCCAGGTCCGGGACAGGGGATCACCCCTCCACTTT; CDR3aa: CASSQVRDRGSPLHF; j_gene: TRBJ1-6; v_gene: TRBV3-1/TRBV3-2; abundance: NA; d_gene: TRBD1
CDR3nt: TGTGCCAGCAGTGAATTACGCGAACAGGGGGCAACAGATACGCAGTATTTT; CDR3aa: CASSELREQGATDTQYF; j_gene: TRBJ2-3; v_gene: TRBV25-1; abundance: NA; d_gene: TRBD1
CDR3nt: TGTGCCAGCAGTGCTCGGACAGGTCCAGGGGAGACCCAGTACTTC; CDR3aa: CASSARTGPGETQYF; j_gene: TRBJ2-5; v_gene: TRBV2; abundance: NA; d_gene: TRBD1
CDR3nt: TGTGCCAGCAGTTACGGGCTAGCGGGAGTTTCAGATACGCAGTATTTT; CDR3aa: CASSYGLAGVSDTQYF; j_gene: TRBJ2-3; v_gene: TRBV6-2/TRBV6-3; abundance: NA; d_gene: TRBD2
CDR3nt: TGTGCCAGCAGCTTCGTTCTGAGGGAGCAGTACTTC; CDR3aa: CASSFVLREQYF; j_gene: TRBJ2-7; v_gene: TRBV11-2; abundance: NA; d_gene: NA
CDR3nt: TGTGCCAGCAGCTGGGGTGTAGCGGGATCCGATGAGCAGTTCTTC; CDR3aa: CASSWGVAGSDEQFF; j_gene: TRBJ2-1; v_gene: TRBV5-4; abundance: NA; d_gene: TRBD2
CDR3nt: TGTGCCAGCTCACCACTGGGGGGGGGCGAAGAGACCCAGTACTTC; CDR3aa: CASSPLGGGEETQYF; j_gene: TRBJ2-5; v_gene: TRBV18; abundance: NA; d_gene: NA
CDR3nt: TGTGCCAGCAGCATCTGGGGGGCAGATACGCAGTATTTT; CDR3aa: CASSIWGADTQYF; j_gene: TRBJ2-3; v_gene: TRBV13; abundance: NA; d_gene: NA
CDR3nt: TGCGCCAGCAGCCAAGACACAGGGGGCTCGAACAATGAGCAGTTCTTC; CDR3aa: CASSQDTGGSNNEQFF; j_gene: TRBJ2-1; v_gene: TRBV4-1; abundance: NA; d_gene: TRBD1
CDR3nt: TGTGCCAGCAGCTTAGGGAGGACAGGGTTATTTTTAAACACCATATATTTT; CDR3aa: CASSLGRTGLFLNTIYF; j_gene: TRBJ1-3; v_gene: TRBV7-8; abundance: NA; d_gene: TRBD1
CDR3nt: TGCGCCAGCAAGCGGCAGGCGTTTCTCTACGAGCAGTACTTC; CDR3aa: CASKRQAFLYEQYF; j_gene: TRBJ2-7; v_gene: TRBV10-2; abundance: NA; d_gene: NA
CDR3nt: TGTGCCAGCAGGCCCCTCGGTGGAGGAGCTGAAGCTTTCTTT; CDR3aa: CASRPLGGGAEAFF; j_gene: TRBJ1-1; v_gene: TRBV2; abundance: few; d_gene: NA
CDR3nt: TGTGCCAGCAGTATTAGCGGGTTTGGACCCTACGAGCAGTACTTC; CDR3aa: CASSISGFGPYEQYF; j_gene: TRBJ2-7; v_gene: TRBV6-2/TRBV6-3; abundance: NA; d_gene: TRBD2
CDR3nt: TGCGCCAGCAGCCATCGACAGGGAAGGACTGAAGCTTTCTTT; CDR3aa: CASSHRQGRTEAFF; j_gene: TRBJ1-1; v_gene: TRBV4-3; abundance: few; d_gene: TRBD1
CDR3nt: TGTGCCAGCAGTGATGTAGGGGGAGGGTCAGGGATCTATGGCTACACCTTC; CDR3aa: CASSDVGGGSGIYGYTF; j_gene: TRBJ1-2; v_gene: TRBV25-1; abundance: once; d_gene: NA
CDR3nt: TGTGCCAGTACTCAGACAGGCGCTTATGGCTACACCTTC; CDR3aa: CASTQTGAYGYTF; j_gene: TRBJ1-2; v_gene: TRBV19; abundance: NA; d_gene: NA
CDR3nt: TGTGCCAGTAAATCCGGGACAGGGCGCTACGAGCAGTACTTC; CDR3aa: CASKSGTGRYEQYF; j_gene: TRBJ2-7; v_gene: TRBV19; abundance: NA; d_gene: TRBD1
CDR3nt: TGCGCCAGCAGCCATACACGGACAGGGGGCTACACCTTC; CDR3aa: CASSHTRTGGYTF; j_gene: TRBJ1-2; v_gene: TRBV4-1; abundance: NA; d_gene: TRBD1
CDR3nt: TGTGCCTGGAGGGGCAGCCCGAGCAATCAGCCCCAGCATTTT; CDR3aa: CAWRGSPSNQPQHF; j_gene: TRBJ1-5; v_gene: TRBV30; abundance: NA; d_gene: NA
CDR3nt: TGTGCCATCGATCGCGGGAGCACAGATACGCAGTATTTT; CDR3aa: CAIDRGSTDTQYF; j_gene: TRBJ2-3; v_gene: TRBV2; abundance: NA; d_gene: NA
CDR3nt: TGTGCCAGCAGCTTAGATTTGGGCGGGAGGGGCCCAGATACGCAGTATTTT; CDR3aa: CASSLDLGGRGPDTQYF; j_gene: TRBJ2-3; v_gene: TRBV7-2; abundance: NA; d_gene: TRBD2
CDR3nt: TGTGCCAGCAGCTTATTTGGCCGGAGAGATACGCAGTATTTT; CDR3aa: CASSLFGRRDTQYF; j_gene: TRBJ2-3; v_gene: TRBV7-2; abundance: NA; d_gene: NA
CDR3nt: TGTGCCAGTACACGGGACAGGTTTTATGGCTACACCTTC; CDR3aa: CASTRDRFYGYTF; j_gene: TRBJ1-2; v_gene: TRBV19; abundance: NA; d_gene: TRBD1
CDR3nt: TGTGCCAGCGGCCCAGGAGGGGAGACCCAGTACTTC; CDR3aa: CASGPGGETQYF; j_gene: TRBJ2-5; v_gene: TRBV11-1; abundance: once; d_gene: NA
CDR3nt: TGTGCCAGCAGCGGACTAGCGGTCCGCACAGATACGCAGTATTTT; CDR3aa: CASSGLAVRTDTQYF; j_gene: TRBJ2-3; v_gene: TRBV7-2; abundance: few; d_gene: TRBD2
CDR3nt: TGTGCCACCGGACAGGGGATGAACACCGGGGAGCTGTTTTTT; CDR3aa: CATGQGMNTGELFF; j_gene: TRBJ2-2; v_gene: TRBV13; abundance: few; d_gene: TRBD1
CDR3nt: TGTGCCAGCAGACGTAACAGGGTAACTAATGAAAAACTGTTTTTT; CDR3aa: CASRRNRVTNEKLFF; j_gene: TRBJ1-4; v_gene: TRBV3-1/TRBV3-2; abundance: NA; d_gene: NA
CDR3nt: TGTGCCAGCAGCATCGGGGGGACTTCCCCCTATGGCTACACCTTC; CDR3aa: CASSIGGTSPYGYTF; j_gene: TRBJ1-2; v_gene: TRBV3-1/TRBV3-2; abundance: NA; d_gene: NA
CDR3nt: TGTGCCAGCACCCTTAAGGCTAGCGGATCCTACGAGCAGTACTTC; CDR3aa: CASTLKASGSYEQYF; j_gene: TRBJ2-7; v_gene: TRBV5-4; abundance: NA; d_gene: TRBD2
CDR3nt: TGTGCCAGCAAAGCCCGACAGCTATCTAACTATGGCTACACCTTC; CDR3aa: CASKARQLSNYGYTF; j_gene: TRBJ1-2; v_gene: TRBV2; abundance: NA; d_gene: NA